Listed here are 10 T cell receptor beta chains from one sample, sequenced in a study of shared clonotypes between healthy human individuals. CD45RO-negative, CCR7-selected cells formed the naive CD8 fraction, which excluded terminally differentiated effector memory CD45RA+ cells. TCRdb's table, derived via immunoSEQ multiplex PCR, lists solely in-frame clones and lacks some. The top ten clones hold 20% to 25% of a sample with about 700,000 clones, approximately 90% of them seen once. Sequencing was performed on naive CD8+ T cells sorted from blood. These receptors were taken from a man aged 25 to 40 in good health.

The rearrangement uses TRBV6-1 and TRBJ2-3; 7 nucleotides match TRBD2. The V gene's germline CDR1 is MNHNS and CDR2 SASEGT. This CDR3 is built from 16 residues. V shed 1 base, J shed 4 bases, and the junction held 8 bases outside the gene matches. CDR3: CASSEGSGAAADTQYF. CDR3 bases: TGTGCCAGCAGTGAAGGGAGCGGGGCCGCCGCAGATACGCAGTATTTT.

The rearrangement uses TRBV7-9 and TRBJ2-1; 9 nucleotides agree with TRBD1. The V gene end was trimmed by 5 bases and the J gene end by 0 bases; junction bases not matched to a gene: 5. Germline CDR1 and CDR2: SEHNR and FQNEAQ (reference sequence). This CDR3 contains 16 residues. CDR3 DNA sequence: TGTGCCAGCAGCCCCGGGGACAGGGCCTCCTACAATGAGCAGTTCTTC. Translation: CASSPGDRASYNEQFF.

The chain uses TRBV15 and TRBJ1-4, with TRBD1 as a possible D gene (6 bases). Germline-derived CDR1 and CDR2 are LNHNV and YYDKDF (reference sequence). The CDR3 is 15 amino acids. V was cut by 8 bases and J by 4 bases, with 17 bases left in between. The CDR3 nucleotides read TGTGCCACCGGACTCGAAGGGACAAGTAATGAAAAACTGTTTTTT. Protein product: CATGLEGTSNEKLFF.

V usage is TRBV7-6 and J usage is TRBJ2-3; 8 bases are a match to TRBD2. CDR1 SGHVS and CDR2 FNYEAQ come from the germline V gene. The CDR3 covers 16 residues. The V and J ends lost 1 base and 0 bases, in that order; junction bases with no gene match: 3. For the CDR3, the DNA is TGTGCCAGCAGCTTAGATACGGGAGGGAGCACAGATACGCAGTATTTT. As protein: CASSLDTGGSTDTQYF.

This CDR3 is CASSPADGYEQYF. The CDR3 DNA is TGTGCCAGCAGCCCTGCGGACGGCTACGAGCAGTACTTC. The chain links TRBV7-6 to TRBJ2-7; no clear D gene. This CDR3 has 13 amino acids. Between the trimmed V and J ends, which lost 5 bases and 3 bases, there was a span of 11 bases. The germline CDR1 and CDR2 sequences are SGHVS and FNYEAQ.

The chain is built from TRBV29-1 and TRBJ1-2, with D possibly TRBD1 on 6 matching bases. This CDR3 comprises 13 residues. With 7 bases removed from V and 6 bases from J, the gap between germline ends came to 18 bases. Germline loops: CDR1 SQVTM, CDR2 ANQGSEA. The CDR3 is CSGLMGGADGYTF. CDR3 coding DNA: TGCAGCGGCCTCATGGGGGGGGCGGATGGCTACACCTTC.

The count of this clone is one. The same CDR3 arises from other DNA sequences in this sample as well. The chain employs TRBV7-2 and TRBJ1-2; the match to TRBD1 covers 8 bases. Germline CDR1 and CDR2: SGHTA and FQGNSA. CDR3 length equals 16 residues. With 2 bases clipped from V and 0 bases from J, the junction kept 5 bases outside the gene matches. CDR3 in amino acids: CASSLMTGQANYGYTF. CDR3 nucleotide sequence: TGTGCCAGCAGCTTAATGACGGGACAGGCTAACTATGGCTACACCTTC. The full variable domain, completed using reference TRBV7-2 and TRBJ1-2, is GAGVSQSPSNKVTEKGKDVELRCDPISGHTALYWYRQSLGQGLEFLIYFQGNSAPDKSGLPSDRFSAERTGGSVSTLTIQRTQQEDSAVYLCASSLMTGQANYGYTFGSGTRLTVV.

The table lists this clone with a count of one. This rearrangement joins TRBV7-2 to TRBJ2-2; a weak D match, TRBD2 (5 bases). Germline V gene lookup returns CDR1 SGHTA and CDR2 FQGNSA. This CDR3 spans 15 amino acids. Trimming took off 2 bases at V and 4 bases at J, with 11 bases between the two ends. The CDR3 sequence is CASSLSPAGTGELFF. As DNA, the CDR3 is TGTGCCAGCAGCTTAAGTCCGGCGGGCACCGGGGAGCTGTTTTTT.

The chain has TRBV7-9 and TRBJ2-1; 9 nucleotides align to TRBD2. In germline, CDR1 is SEHNR, CDR2 FQNEAQ (reference sequence). Trimming removed 5 bases from V and 3 bases from J; junction bases left unmatched: 8. This CDR3 spans 16 amino acids. This CDR3 reads CASSPNSGRSYNEQFF. The CDR3 DNA reads TGTGCCAGCAGCCCAAATAGCGGGAGAAGCTACAATGAGCAGTTCTTC.

The CDR3 sequence: CASSLEAVGSYNEQFF. As DNA, the CDR3 is TGCGCCAGCAGCTTGGAGGCAGTAGGGTCCTACAATGAGCAGTTCTTC. The genes are TRBV5-1 and TRBJ2-1; D remains unclear. CDR3 size: 16 residues. Germline V gene lookup returns CDR1 SGHRS and CDR2 YFSETQ. The germline V and J ends were trimmed by 0 bases and 1 base, with 11 bases remaining between them.